This entry concerns a single TCR beta chain. The data belong to a study of blood T cell repertoires in COVID-19. Study-wide context: Samples came from the United States, Italy and Spain, spanning acute and convalescent COVID-19. T cells, B-cell-depleted T cells, or PBMCs supplied cDNA or gDNA.

Original processing notes: Amplification from reference gene primers served as the basis for estimated nucleated cell counts. Assay used: immunoSEQ multiplex PCR; TCRdb lists only in-frame clones, some missing. V, J and clone size derive from that table, while D and trimming were established from the DNA sequence. Of about 200,000 clones listed, 88% were seen once; the top ten hold 4% to 5.5%. The CDR3 spans 14 residues. In germline, CDR1 is SGDLS, CDR2 YYNGEE. Trimming removed 3 bases from V and 6 bases from J, with 15 bases in between. This clonotype originated in a human donor in a cohort sampled during active COVID-19. This chain connects TRBV9 to TRBJ1-1; possibly TRBD1 for D (6 bases). The sample consisted of peripheral blood. The CDR3, as DNA: TGTGCCAGCAGCGCTGGTGGGGGCCTCGCTGAAGCTTTCTTT. The encoded protein is CASSAGGGLAEAFF. Full variable domain (missing parts from reference TRBV9 and TRBJ1-1): DSGVTQTPKHLITATGQRVTLRCSPRSGDLSVYWYQQSLDQGLQFLIQYYNGEERAKGNILERFSAQQFPDLHSELNLSSLELGDSALYFCASSAGGGLAEAFFGQGTRLTVV.